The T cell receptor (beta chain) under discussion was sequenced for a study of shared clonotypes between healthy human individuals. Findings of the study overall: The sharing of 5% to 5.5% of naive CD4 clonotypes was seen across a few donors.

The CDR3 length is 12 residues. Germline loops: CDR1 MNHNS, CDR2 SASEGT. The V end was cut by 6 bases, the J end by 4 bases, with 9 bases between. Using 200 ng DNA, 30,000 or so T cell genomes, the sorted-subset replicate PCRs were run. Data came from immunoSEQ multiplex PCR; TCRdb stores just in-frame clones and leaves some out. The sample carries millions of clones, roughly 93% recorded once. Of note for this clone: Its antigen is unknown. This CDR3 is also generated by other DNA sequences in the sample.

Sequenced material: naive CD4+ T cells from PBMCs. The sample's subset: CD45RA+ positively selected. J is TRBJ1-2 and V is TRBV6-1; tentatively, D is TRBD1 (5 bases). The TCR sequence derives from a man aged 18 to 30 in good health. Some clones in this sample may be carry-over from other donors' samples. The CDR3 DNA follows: TGTGCCAGCAGCCAAACAGGCTATGGCTACACCTTC. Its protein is CASSQTGYGYTF.